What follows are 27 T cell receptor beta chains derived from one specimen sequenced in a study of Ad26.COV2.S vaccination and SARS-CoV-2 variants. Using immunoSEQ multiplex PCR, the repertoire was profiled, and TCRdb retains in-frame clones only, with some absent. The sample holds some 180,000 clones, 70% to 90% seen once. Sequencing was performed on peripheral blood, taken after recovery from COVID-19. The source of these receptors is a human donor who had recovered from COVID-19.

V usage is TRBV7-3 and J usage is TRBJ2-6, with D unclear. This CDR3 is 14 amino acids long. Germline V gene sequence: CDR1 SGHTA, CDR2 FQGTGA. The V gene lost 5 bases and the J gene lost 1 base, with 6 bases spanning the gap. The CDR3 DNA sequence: TGTGCCAGCAGCCCCGTTTCTGGGGCCAACGTCCTGACTTTC. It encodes CASSPVSGANVLTF.

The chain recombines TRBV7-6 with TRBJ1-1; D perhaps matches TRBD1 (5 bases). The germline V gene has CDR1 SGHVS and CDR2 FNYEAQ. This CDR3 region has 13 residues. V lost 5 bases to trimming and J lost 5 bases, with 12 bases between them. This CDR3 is CASSRNPGTEAFF. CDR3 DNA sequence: TGTGCCAGCAGCCGAAACCCAGGGACTGAAGCTTTCTTT.

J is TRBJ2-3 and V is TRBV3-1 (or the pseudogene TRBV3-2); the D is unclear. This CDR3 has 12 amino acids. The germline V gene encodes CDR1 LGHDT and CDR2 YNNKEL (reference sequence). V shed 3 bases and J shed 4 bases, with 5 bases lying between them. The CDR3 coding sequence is TGTGCCAGCAGCCATACCCCAGATACGCAGTATTTT. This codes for CASSHTPDTQYF.

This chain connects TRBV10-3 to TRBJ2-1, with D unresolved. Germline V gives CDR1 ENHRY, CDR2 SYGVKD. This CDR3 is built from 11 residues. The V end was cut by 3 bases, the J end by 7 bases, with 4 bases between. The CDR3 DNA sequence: TGTGCCATCAGTGAAGTAAATGAGCAGTTCTTC. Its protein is CAISEVNEQFF.

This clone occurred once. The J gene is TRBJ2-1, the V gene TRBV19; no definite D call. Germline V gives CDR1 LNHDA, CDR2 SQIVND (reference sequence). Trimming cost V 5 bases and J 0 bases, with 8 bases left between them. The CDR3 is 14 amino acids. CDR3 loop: CASSSISSYNEQFF. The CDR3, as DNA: TGTGCCAGTAGTTCCATTAGCTCCTACAATGAGCAGTTCTTC.

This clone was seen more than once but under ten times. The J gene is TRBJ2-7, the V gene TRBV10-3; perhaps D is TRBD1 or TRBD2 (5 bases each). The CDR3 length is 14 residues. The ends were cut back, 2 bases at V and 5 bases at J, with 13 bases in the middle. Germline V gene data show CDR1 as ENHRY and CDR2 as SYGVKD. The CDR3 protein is CAISEGGMKNEQYF. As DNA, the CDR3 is TGTGCCATCAGTGAGGGGGGAATGAAAAACGAGCAGTACTTC.

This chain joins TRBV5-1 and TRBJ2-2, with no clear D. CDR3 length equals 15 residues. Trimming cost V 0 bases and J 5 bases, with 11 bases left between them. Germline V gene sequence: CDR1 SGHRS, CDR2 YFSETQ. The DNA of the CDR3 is TGCGCCAGCAGCTTGGCGGGCGGCGGTACCGGGGAGCTGTTTTTT. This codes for CASSLAGGGTGELFF.

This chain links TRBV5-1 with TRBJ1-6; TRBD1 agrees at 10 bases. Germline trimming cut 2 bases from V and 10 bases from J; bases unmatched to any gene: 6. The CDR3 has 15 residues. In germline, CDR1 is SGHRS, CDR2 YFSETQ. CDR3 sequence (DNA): TGCGCCAGCAGCTTAACGGGACAGGGGCGATCACCCCTCCACTTT. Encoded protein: CASSLTGQGRSPLHF.

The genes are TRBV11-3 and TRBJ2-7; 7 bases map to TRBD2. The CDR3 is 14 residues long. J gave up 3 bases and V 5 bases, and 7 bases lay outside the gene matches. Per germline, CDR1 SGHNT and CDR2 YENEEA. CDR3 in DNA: TGTGCCAGCAGCCTGAACGAGCGGGGCTACGAGCAGTACTTC. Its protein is CASSLNERGYEQYF.

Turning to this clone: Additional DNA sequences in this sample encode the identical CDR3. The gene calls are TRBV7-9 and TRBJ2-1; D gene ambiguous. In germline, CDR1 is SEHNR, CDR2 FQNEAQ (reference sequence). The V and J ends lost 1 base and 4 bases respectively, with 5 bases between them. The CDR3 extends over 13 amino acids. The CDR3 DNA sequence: TGTGCCAGCAGCTTAGACAGTTACAATGAGCAGTTCTTC. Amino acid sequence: CASSLDSYNEQFF. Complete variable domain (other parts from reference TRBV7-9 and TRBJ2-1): DTGVSQNPRHKITKRGQNVTFRCDPISEHNRLYWYRQTLGQGPEFLTYFQNEAQLEKSRLLSDRFSAERPKGSFSTLEIQRTEQGDSAMYLCASSLDSYNEQFFGPGTRLTVL.

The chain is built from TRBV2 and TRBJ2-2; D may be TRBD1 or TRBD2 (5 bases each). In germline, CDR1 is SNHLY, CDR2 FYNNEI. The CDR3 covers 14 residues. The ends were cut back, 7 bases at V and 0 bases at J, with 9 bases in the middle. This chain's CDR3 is CASMGRTNTGELFF. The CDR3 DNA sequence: TGTGCCAGCATGGGACGGACGAACACCGGGGAGCTGTTTTTT.

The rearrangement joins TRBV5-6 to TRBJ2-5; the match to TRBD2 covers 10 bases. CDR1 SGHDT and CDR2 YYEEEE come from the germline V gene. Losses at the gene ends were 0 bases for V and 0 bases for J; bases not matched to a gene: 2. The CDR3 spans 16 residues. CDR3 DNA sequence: TGTGCCAGCAGCTTGGTTGGACTAGCGGACCAAGAGACCCAGTACTTC. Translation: CASSLVGLADQETQYF.

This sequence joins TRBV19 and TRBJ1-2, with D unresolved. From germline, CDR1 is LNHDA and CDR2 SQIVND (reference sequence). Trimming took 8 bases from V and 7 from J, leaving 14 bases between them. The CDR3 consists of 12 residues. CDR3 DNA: TGTGCCAGTTCTGGGCAAGGCTCTGGCTACACCTTC. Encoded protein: CASSGQGSGYTF.

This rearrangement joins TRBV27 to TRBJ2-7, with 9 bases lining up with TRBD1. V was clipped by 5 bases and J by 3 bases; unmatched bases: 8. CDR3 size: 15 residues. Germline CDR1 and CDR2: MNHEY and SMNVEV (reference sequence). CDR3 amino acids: CASSTPGTGYYEQYF. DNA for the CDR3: TGTGCCAGCAGTACCCCCGGGACAGGGTACTACGAGCAGTACTTC.

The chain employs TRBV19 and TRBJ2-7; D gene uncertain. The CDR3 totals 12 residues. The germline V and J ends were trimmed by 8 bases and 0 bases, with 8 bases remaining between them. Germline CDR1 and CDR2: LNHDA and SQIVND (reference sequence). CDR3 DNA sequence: TGTGCCAGTCGAAGAAGCTCCTACGAGCAGTACTTC. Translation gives CASRRSSYEQYF.

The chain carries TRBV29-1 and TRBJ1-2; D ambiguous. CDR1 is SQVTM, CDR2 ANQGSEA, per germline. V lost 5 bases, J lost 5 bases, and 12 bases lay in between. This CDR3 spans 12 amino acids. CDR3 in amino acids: CSVTTTAYGYTF. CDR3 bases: TGCAGCGTTACCACTACAGCTTATGGCTACACCTTC.

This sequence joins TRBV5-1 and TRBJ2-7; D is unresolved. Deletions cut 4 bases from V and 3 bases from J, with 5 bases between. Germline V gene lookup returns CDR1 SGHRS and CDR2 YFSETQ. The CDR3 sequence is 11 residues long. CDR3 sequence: CASSMNYEQYF. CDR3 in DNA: TGCGCCAGCAGCATGAACTACGAGCAGTACTTC.

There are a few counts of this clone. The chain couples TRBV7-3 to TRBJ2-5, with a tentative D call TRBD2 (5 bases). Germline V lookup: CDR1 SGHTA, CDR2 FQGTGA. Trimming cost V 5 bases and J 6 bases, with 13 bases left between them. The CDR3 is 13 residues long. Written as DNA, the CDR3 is TGTGCCAGCAGCCCCGGGGAGCAGCAGACCCAGTACTTC. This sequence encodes CASSPGEQQTQYF. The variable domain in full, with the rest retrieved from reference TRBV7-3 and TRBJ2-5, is GAGVSQTPSNKVTEKGKYVELRCDPISGHTALYWYRQSLGQGPEFLIYFQGTGAADDSGLPNDRFFAVRPEGSVSTLKIQRTERGDSAVYLCASSPGEQQTQYFGPGTRLLVL.

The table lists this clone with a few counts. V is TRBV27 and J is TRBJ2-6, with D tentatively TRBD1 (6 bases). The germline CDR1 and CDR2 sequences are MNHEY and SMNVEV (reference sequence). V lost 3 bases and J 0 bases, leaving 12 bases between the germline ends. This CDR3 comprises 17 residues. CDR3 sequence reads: CASSFDRRYSGANVLTF. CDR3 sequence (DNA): TGTGCCAGCAGTTTTGACAGGCGGTACTCTGGGGCCAACGTCCTGACTTTC.

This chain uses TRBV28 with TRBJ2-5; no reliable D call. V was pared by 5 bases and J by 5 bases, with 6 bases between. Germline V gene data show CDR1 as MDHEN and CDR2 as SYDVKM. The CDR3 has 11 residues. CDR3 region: CASSPEETQYF. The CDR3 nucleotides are TGTGCCAGCAGTCCTGAGGAGACCCAGTACTTC.

The CDR3 DNA reads as TGTGCCAGCAGTCCCGGTGGGGGGGGCTTTTATGGCTACACCTTC. Its protein is CASSPGGGGFYGYTF. This chain connects TRBV27 to TRBJ1-2; TRBD1 might be the D (6 bases). The CDR3 has 15 residues. The germline V and J ends were trimmed by 5 bases and 5 bases, with 18 bases remaining between them. The germline V gene encodes CDR1 MNHEY and CDR2 SMNVEV (reference sequence).

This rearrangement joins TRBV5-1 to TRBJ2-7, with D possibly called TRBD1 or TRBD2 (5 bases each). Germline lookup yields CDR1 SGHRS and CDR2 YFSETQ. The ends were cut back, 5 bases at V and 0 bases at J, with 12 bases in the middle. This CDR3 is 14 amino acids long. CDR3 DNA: TGCGCCAGCAGGGGGGTCTCGGACTCCTACGAGCAGTACTTC. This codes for CASRGVSDSYEQYF. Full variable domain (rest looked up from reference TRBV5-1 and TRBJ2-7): KAGVTQTPRYLIKTRGQQVTLSCSPISGHRSVSWYQQTPGQGLQFLFEYFSETQRNKGNFPGRFSGRQFSNSRSEMNVSTLELGDSALYLCASRGVSDSYEQYFGPGTRLTVT.

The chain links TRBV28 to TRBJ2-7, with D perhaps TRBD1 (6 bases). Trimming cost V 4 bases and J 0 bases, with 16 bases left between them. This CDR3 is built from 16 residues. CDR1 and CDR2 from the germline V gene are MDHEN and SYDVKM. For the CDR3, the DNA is TGTGCCAGCAGTTCTCACAGGGTCCTGTACTCCTACGAGCAGTACTTC. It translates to CASSSHRVLYSYEQYF.

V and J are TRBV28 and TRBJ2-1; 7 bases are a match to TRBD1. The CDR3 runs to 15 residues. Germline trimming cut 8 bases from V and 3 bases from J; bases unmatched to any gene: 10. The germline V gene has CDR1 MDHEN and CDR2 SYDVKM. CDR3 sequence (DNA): TGTGCCAGCTTCTCCGGGACAGCCTACTACAATGAGCAGTTCTTC. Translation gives CASFSGTAYYNEQFF.

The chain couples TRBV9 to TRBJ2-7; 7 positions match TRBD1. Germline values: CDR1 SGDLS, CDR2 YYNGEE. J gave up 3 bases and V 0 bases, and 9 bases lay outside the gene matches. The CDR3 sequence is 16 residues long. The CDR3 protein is CASSVAPSGQDYEQYF. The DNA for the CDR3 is TGTGCCAGCAGCGTAGCCCCATCCGGACAGGACTACGAGCAGTACTTC.

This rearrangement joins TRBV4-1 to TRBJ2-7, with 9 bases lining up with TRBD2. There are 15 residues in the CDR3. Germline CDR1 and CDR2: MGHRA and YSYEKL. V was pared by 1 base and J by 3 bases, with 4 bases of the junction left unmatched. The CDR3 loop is CASSQVSGRVYEQYF. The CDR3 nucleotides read TGCGCCAGCAGCCAAGTTAGCGGGAGAGTCTACGAGCAGTACTTC.

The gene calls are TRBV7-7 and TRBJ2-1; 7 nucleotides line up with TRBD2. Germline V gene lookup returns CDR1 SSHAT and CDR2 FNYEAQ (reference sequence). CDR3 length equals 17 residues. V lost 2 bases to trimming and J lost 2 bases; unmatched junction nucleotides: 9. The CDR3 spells CASSLMVAGAAYNEQFF. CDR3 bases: TGTGCCAGCAGCTTAATGGTGGCGGGAGCGGCCTACAATGAGCAGTTCTTC.